These 22 T cell receptor beta chains originate from one sample sequenced in a study of blood T cell repertoires in COVID-19. The repertoire was sequenced with immunoSEQ multiplex PCR; TCRdb's copy has only in-frame clones and lacks some. The profile shows just over 250,000 clones, around four fifths of them singletons. The sample comprised PBMCs or T cells enriched from blood (not recorded which). These receptors all come from a man aged 30 to 45 with acute COVID-19.

V gene TRBV13 combines with J gene TRBJ2-2, with 7 nucleotides matching TRBD2. The V and J ends lost 5 bases and 3 bases, in that order; junction bases with no gene match: 0. Germline loops: CDR1 PRHDT, CDR2 FYEKMQ (reference sequence). The CDR3 runs to 13 residues. DNA of the CDR3: TGTGCCAGCAGCGGACTAGACACCGGGGAGCTGTTTTTT. Amino acids: CASSGLDTGELFF.

The rearrangement links TRBV18 to TRBJ2-7, with no clear D. V gave up 6 bases and J gave up 2 bases, with 20 bases separating them. CDR3 size: 16 residues. Germline V gene lookup returns CDR1 KGHSH and CDR2 LQKENI. In DNA, the CDR3 is TGTGCCAGCTCCCGAGAGGCGGTTACCGCCGCCTACGAGCAGTACGTC. It translates to CASSREAVTAAYEQYV.

This clone appeared a single time. This sequence joins TRBV5-8 and TRBJ2-5, with TRBD1 identical over 12 bases. Germline CDR1 is SGHTS and CDR2 is YDEGEE. V was clipped by 4 bases and J by 2 bases; unmatched bases: 6. The CDR3 spans 16 residues. As DNA, the CDR3 is TGTGCCAGCAGCGGGGGGACAGGGGGCCGTCAAGAGACCCAGTACTTC. Translating it yields CASSGGTGGRQETQYF.

The chain is built from TRBV25-1 and TRBJ2-2, with D unclear. The CDR3 has 16 residues. Trimming shortened V by 7 bases and J by 2 bases, and 17 bases separated the two germline ends. In germline, CDR1 is MGHDK, CDR2 SYGVNS. This CDR3 reads CASKAHRLGNTGELFF. The CDR3 DNA sequence: TGTGCCAGCAAAGCCCATAGACTCGGCAACACCGGGGAGCTGTTTTTT. Together with reference TRBV25-1 and TRBJ2-2, the CDR3 gives the full variable domain: EADIYQTPRYLVIGTGKKITLECSQTMGHDKMYWYQQDPGMELHLIHYSYGVNSTEKGDLSSESTVSRIRTEHFPLTLESARPSHTSQYLCASKAHRLGNTGELFFGEGSRLTVL.

The J gene is TRBJ2-1, the V gene TRBV24-1, with D unclear. The CDR3 is 15 residues long. Trimming removed 5 bases from V and 3 bases from J, with 13 bases in between. Germline V CDR1 and CDR2: KGHDR, SFDVKD. CDR3 DNA: TGTGCCACCAGTGGCCCCTTCGGTAACTACAATGAGCAGTTCTTC. Translated, it gives CATSGPFGNYNEQFF.

This chain uses TRBV11-2 with TRBJ1-1; D may be TRBD1 (6 bases). The CDR3 totals 17 residues. Deletions cut 1 base from V and 1 base from J, with 16 bases between. Per the germline V gene, CDR1 is SGHAT and CDR2 is FQNNGV. The CDR3 region is CASSLGGWGRGNTEAFF. The CDR3 DNA follows: TGTGCCAGCAGCTTAGGAGGCTGGGGGCGTGGGAACACTGAAGCTTTCTTT.

This clone was picked up a small number of times. CDR3 bases: TGTGCCAGCAGCGGAAATACAGGGTCTAATTCACCCCTCCACTTT. Its translation: CASSGNTGSNSPLHF. The V and J genes are TRBV9 and TRBJ1-6; D might be TRBD1 (6 bases). Germline V gene data show CDR1 as SGDLS and CDR2 as YYNGEE. CDR3 size: 15 residues. The V and J ends lost 3 bases and 6 bases respectively, with 13 bases between them.

This sequence joins TRBV6-5 and TRBJ2-1, with D tentatively TRBD1 (6 bases). The CDR3 extends over 14 amino acids. V lost 5 bases, J lost 7 bases, and 15 bases lay in between. Germline V lookup: CDR1 MNHEY, CDR2 SVGAGI. This CDR3 is CASSQPQGFNEQFF. For the CDR3, the DNA is TGTGCCAGCAGTCAGCCCCAGGGGTTTAATGAGCAGTTCTTC.

This clone was detected once. The V gene is TRBV6-5, the J gene TRBJ1-1; D unresolved. The CDR3 contains 13 residues. The V gene's germline CDR1 is MNHEY and CDR2 SVGAGI. With 7 bases removed from V and 1 base from J, the gap between germline ends came to 10 bases. The CDR3 loop reads CASTNRKNTEAFF. The CDR3 DNA reads as TGTGCCAGCACCAATAGAAAGAACACTGAAGCTTTCTTT.

The CDR3 bases are TGTGCCAGCAGTGAGACAGGGCTTCCTGTGGGTTTCTTT. Its protein is CASSETGLPVGFF. The V call is TRBV25-1, the J call TRBJ1-1, with 7 nucleotides matching TRBD1. Germline trimming cut 3 bases from V and 13 bases from J; bases unmatched to any gene: 11. This CDR3 region has 13 residues. Germline loops: CDR1 MGHDK, CDR2 SYGVNS.

To note about this clone: The same CDR3 arises from other DNA sequences in this sample as well. The CDR3 nucleotides read TGCAGTGCTTCCAACAATGAGCAGTTCTTC. It encodes CSASNNEQFF. The chain is built from TRBV20-1 and TRBJ2-1, with D unclear. The CDR3 consists of 10 residues. V was shortened by 5 bases and J by 5 bases, with 4 bases between the two germline ends. CDR1 and CDR2 from the germline V gene are DFQATT and SNEGSKA (reference sequence).

This clone came up once. The chain joins TRBV24-1 to TRBJ1-5, with a weak D call TRBD1 (6 bases). V was shortened by 4 bases and J by 4 bases, with 19 bases between the two germline ends. The CDR3 has 17 amino acids. Germline values: CDR1 KGHDR, CDR2 SFDVKD. This chain's CDR3 is CATSDSTHGTPNQPQHF. CDR3 sequence (DNA): TGTGCCACCAGTGACTCCACCCACGGGACACCTAATCAGCCCCAGCATTTT.

The genes are TRBV21-1 and TRBJ1-2; the table's TRBD1 call for D was not verified on the DNA. TRBV21-1 is assigned pseudogene status. The CDR3 spans 17 residues. As DNA, the CDR3 is TGTGCCAGCAGCACGGGACAGGGCGCCCGGCTGGTCTATGGCTACACCTTC. Translation: CASSTGQGARLVYGYTF.

In nucleotides, the CDR3 is TGTGCCAGCACGAGCGGGACACCCCTTAATTCACCCCTCCACTTT. It is translated as CASTSGTPLNSPLHF. The V call is TRBV27, the J call TRBJ1-6, with D perhaps matching TRBD1 (6 bases). V gave up 7 bases and J gave up 6 bases, with 16 bases separating them. This CDR3 has 15 residues. Germline assignment: CDR1 MNHEY and CDR2 SMNVEV (reference sequence).

The V call is TRBV29-1, the J call TRBJ2-5; 9 bases are a match to TRBD2. The CDR3 extends over 12 amino acids. CDR1 SQVTM and CDR2 ANQGSEA come from the germline V gene. J gave up 1 base and V 7 bases, and 1 base lay outside the gene matches. CDR3 amino acids: CSGGRAQETQYF. DNA for the CDR3: TGCAGCGGCGGGAGGGCCCAAGAGACCCAGTACTTC.

The V call is TRBV7-9, the J call TRBJ1-2, with D possibly TRBD1 on 6 matching bases. CDR1 SEHNR and CDR2 FQNEAQ come from the germline V gene (reference sequence). This CDR3 comprises 12 residues. V was trimmed by 6 bases and J by 8 bases, leaving 13 bases between them. CDR3 nucleotides: TGTGCCAGCAGTTCAGACACAGGGGGCTACACCTTC. Encoded protein: CASSSDTGGYTF.

This clone showed up just once. The chain employs TRBV5-5 and TRBJ2-1; 8 nucleotides align to TRBD1. The CDR3 spans 16 residues. V was pared by 4 bases and J by 6 bases, with 12 bases of the junction left unmatched. Germline V gene lookup returns CDR1 SGHKS and CDR2 YYEKEE (reference sequence). CDR3 bases: TGTGCCAGCAGCAACCTCGACAGGGGCCCTTCCAATGAGCAGTTCTTC. It codes for CASSNLDRGPSNEQFF.

A few counts support this clone. This chain uses TRBV6-4 with TRBJ2-1; 9 nucleotides align to TRBD1. Germline values: CDR1 MRHNA, CDR2 SNTAGT. V dropped 3 bases and J dropped 8; count of bases not matched to a gene: 8. The CDR3 sequence is 15 residues long. CDR3 region: CASSDWDRASHEQFF. The CDR3 DNA follows: TGTGCCAGCAGTGATTGGGACAGGGCATCACATGAGCAGTTCTTC.

The chain couples TRBV20-1 to TRBJ2-3, with 7 bases matching TRBD2. This CDR3 region has 14 residues. Germline loops: CDR1 DFQATT, CDR2 SNEGSKA (reference sequence). The ends lost 3 bases at V and 11 bases at J; junction bases unmatched: 14. CDR3 bases: TGCAGTGCTAGTGAGCTAGCGGCAAGAGGGATGCAGTATTTT. Protein product: CSASELAARGMQYF.

This clone was seen a few times. The chain joins TRBV14 to TRBJ2-2; a weak D match, TRBD1 (6 bases). V was cut by 4 bases and J by 8 bases, with 14 bases left in between. There are 14 residues in the CDR3. Germline lookup yields CDR1 SGHDN and CDR2 FVKESK. The CDR3 DNA sequence: TGTGCCAGCAGCCCACTTGGGGGCTGGGGGGAGCTGTTTTTT. This encodes CASSPLGGWGELFF.

There are a few counts of this clone. The chain links TRBV7-2 to TRBJ2-4; D not resolved. This CDR3 has 17 residues. Germline V gene lookup returns CDR1 SGHTA and CDR2 FQGNSA. Trimming cost V 1 base and J 7 bases, with 20 bases left between them. The CDR3 nucleotides read TGTGCCAGCAGCTTAGGGGCAGGTGTCACCTCCTGGAACATTCAGTACTTC. Protein product: CASSLGAGVTSWNIQYF.

This clone is medium-sized. The rearrangement joins TRBV21-1 to TRBJ1-5; the table calls TRBD1, which could not be checked here. TRBV21-1 constitutes a pseudogene. This CDR3 is built from 13 residues. This CDR3 is CASSKDRGQPQHF. The CDR3 DNA reads TGTGCCAGCAGCAAAGACAGGGGTCAGCCCCAGCATTTT.